A selection of T cell receptor beta chains follows, all from one sample in a study of blood T cell repertoires in COVID-19. This table comes from immunoSEQ multiplex PCR, and its TCRdb copy is limited to in-frame clones, with some not included. The sample lists around 97,000 clones; approximately 80% were seen once. The sample comprised peripheral blood. The origin of the receptors is a human donor in a cohort sampled during active COVID-19. Both conserved end residues are part of each CDR3. Fields, in order: clone size, J gene, V gene, CDR3 protein. Rows may omit the clone size; those that give it use once, few, many or a size class.

>.|TRBJ2-7|TRBV6-2/TRBV6-3
CASSYPGQSASYEQYF
>.|TRBJ2-7|TRBV7-2
CASSPQGRVNEQYF
>.|TRBJ1-2|TRBV5-1
CASSAHRELANYGYTF
>.|TRBJ1-3|TRBV6-6
CASSYGIGSSGNTIYF
>.|TRBJ1-1|TRBV7-2
CASSVMNTEAFF
>.|TRBJ1-5|TRBV19
CASNKREAQPQHF
>.|TRBJ2-3|TRBV5-1
CASSLDGTSVNTQYF
>.|TRBJ2-5|TRBV11-2
CASSLIGQGSPAETQYF
>.|TRBJ2-7|TRBV15
CATSRDRGPYEQYF
>.|TRBJ2-5|TRBV19
CASSGSGHRQETQYF
>.|TRBJ1-1|TRBV27
CASTRSGVLPTEAFF
>.|TRBJ1-1|TRBV7-4
CASSGGTGMNTEAFF
>.|TRBJ2-5|TRBV5-1
CASTLGGAQETQYF
>.|TRBJ2-3|TRBV10-3
CAISVAGGSTDTQYF
>.|TRBJ2-7|TRBV6-2/TRBV6-3
CASSYARGLGVEQYF
>.|TRBJ2-3|TRBV11-2
CASSSVTDTQYF
>.|TRBJ1-2|TRBV5-4
CASSPPPGYGYTF
>.|TRBJ1-1|TRBV19
CASSPGRTGNTEAFF
>.|TRBJ2-3|TRBV11-1
CASSLFGRTDTQYF
>.|TRBJ2-1|TRBV5-8
CASSLGQITGDEQFF
>.|TRBJ2-7|TRBV12-5
CASGSDRSSYEQYF
>.|TRBJ2-7|TRBV5-5
CASSLAYTHEQYF
>.|TRBJ1-1|TRBV19
CASSIRNTEAFF
>.|TRBJ1-5|TRBV19
CASNILGSPYSNQPQHF
>.|TRBJ2-7|TRBV28
CASRTQGYEQYF
>.|TRBJ2-2|TRBV9
CASSVGGRLAGGYGELFF
>.|TRBJ2-1|TRBV7-9
CASSQRTSGGNEQFF
>.|TRBJ2-1|TRBV11-1
CASSSRQGLYNEQFF
>.|TRBJ1-2|TRBV5-1
CASSPQGARGYTF
>once|TRBJ1-5|TRBV9
CASSVWAGQQPQHF
>.|TRBJ1-5|TRBV18
CASSPGTYNQPQHF
>.|TRBJ1-1|TRBV5-1
CASSLDSMVNTEAFF
>.|TRBJ1-2|TRBV20-1
CSASTAGYGYTF
>.|TRBJ1-1|TRBV7-2
CASSLEAPRGTEAFF
>.|TRBJ1-1|TRBV18
CASSPGTGRNTEAFF
>.|TRBJ2-7|TRBV3-1/TRBV3-2
CASSPIAGGYEQYF
>.|TRBJ2-1|TRBV4-2
CASSRRGGGSYNEQFF
>.|TRBJ2-1|TRBV21-1
CASSKRGGAGCEQFF
>once|TRBJ2-7|TRBV7-2
CASSGGSSAHSYEQYF
>.|TRBJ2-2|TRBV7-3
CASSPGQGGTGELFF
>.|TRBJ2-3|TRBV6-2/TRBV6-3
CASRQRGVTDTQYF
>.|TRBJ2-5|TRBV10-1
CASSPEGSGGAEETQYF
>.|TRBJ1-2|TRBV19
CASRGAYTTTNYGYTF
>.|TRBJ1-2|TRBV12-5
CASGISTTNYGYTF
>.|TRBJ2-3|TRBV6-5
CASSYGTSAGGNTQYF
>.|TRBJ1-3|TRBV7-9
CASSLVGNTIYF
>.|TRBJ1-1|TRBV29-1
CSVEVQGNTEAFF
>.|TRBJ1-1|TRBV10-3
CAISESPQLNTEAFF
>.|TRBJ2-7|TRBV18
CASSPSGGAREQYF
>.|TRBJ1-2|TRBV6-5
CASRGQDLRIYTF
>few|TRBJ2-1|TRBV18
CASSSTGTGALNEQFF
>.|TRBJ1-6|TRBV2
CASNRARTNSYNSPLHF
>few|TRBJ1-6|TRBV5-1
CASSSGMMDSPLHF